This T cell receptor beta chain was sequenced during a study of blood T cell repertoires in COVID-19. Germline-derived CDR1 and CDR2 are MNHEY and SVGAGI. V lost 8 bases and J lost 6; bases outside the gene matches: 12. This CDR3 spans 14 amino acids. Original analysis: Amplifying reference gene primers gave estimates of nucleated cell counts. Using immunoSEQ multiplex PCR, the repertoire was profiled, and TCRdb retains in-frame clones only, with some absent. V and J calls plus clone size are reproduced from that table; the DNA served to infer D and trimming. The sample contains around 300,000 clones, about 90% of which appear only once.

The sequenced material came from peripheral blood. This receptor was obtained from a woman aged 40 to 50 with acute or convalescent COVID-19. The chain joins TRBV6-5 to TRBJ1-1; TRBD1 matches at 7 bases. The CDR3 coding sequence is TGTGCCAGCCACTCCCTCCAAGGGGGCCCTGAAGCTTTCTTT. It encodes CASHSLQGGPEAFF.